This T cell receptor (beta chain) is drawn from a study of CXCR3-negative and CXCR3-positive naive CD8 T cells. Study findings and constraints: The TRB CDR3s that CXCR3-positive naive cells carried were more hydrophobic than those of CXCR3-negative naive cells.

Worth noting for this clonotype: The antigen is not known.

Germline CDR1 reads LNHDA; CDR2 reads SQIVND (reference sequence). The length of the CDR3 is 18 residues. Via 5' RACE with UMI labels, TRB cDNA libraries were prepared. TCRdb processed the 5' RACE reads again and assigns one entry to each CDR3 protein, with no DNA. The sample table includes under 110,000 distinct CDR3 sequences. The material sequenced was naive CXCR3+ CD8+ T cells from blood. Subset given: CD45RO-CCR7+CD27+CD95- naive CD8+ T cells expressing CXCR3 (TNR3+). This receptor was obtained from a human donor in good health. Some clones in this sample may be carry-over from other donors' samples. The chain is built from TRBV19 and TRBJ2-3; TCRdb reports TRBD1, a call that lacks DNA to check it against. The CDR3 region is CASSIDWATGDDTDTQYF.